This T cell receptor beta chain derives from a study of T cell responses to AZD1222 COVID-19 vaccine. There are 11 residues in the CDR3. V was trimmed by 9 bases and J by 0 bases, leaving 5 bases between them. The germline V gene has CDR1 WNHNN and CDR2 SYGVQD (reference sequence). The repertoire was sequenced with immunoSEQ multiplex PCR; TCRdb's copy has only in-frame clones and lacks some. The sample holds approximately 140,000 clones, under 95% seen once. Study results and caveats: Clonal diversity was possibly underestimated, and the donors were mostly white British, with more females. Epitopes outside B.1.351 and B.1.1.7 mutated regions reportedly drew nearly half of spike TCRs. Repertoire collection took place solely once the T cell response had peaked. Regions 160-218 and 743-854 dominated among vaccine-associated CD4 TCRs spanning spike.

A word on this clone: The antigen is undetermined.

This TCR was sampled from an adult in good health. V usage is TRBV10-1 and J usage is TRBJ1-1; D not certain. The material sequenced was peripheral blood, taken on day 0 of AZD1222 vaccination. CDR3 sequence reads: CARTLNTEAFF. CDR3 DNA sequence: TGCGCCAGGACACTGAACACTGAAGCTTTCTTT.